These 23 T cell receptor beta chains were all obtained from the same sample, sequenced in a study of blood T cells in healthy people across ages. The second PCR ran about 6 to 12 cycles with a sample-barcoded 5' primer and J-beta primers. A single record per CDR3 protein comes from TCRdb applying MiXCR to the 5' RACE reads. This table holds approximately 2,000,000 distinct CDR3 sequences, about 39% found once. Sequencing was done on a sample of blood. The receptors were gathered from a human donor in good health.

The chain employs TRBV12-3 or TRBV12-4 and TRBJ2-5; 8 bases fit TRBD1. The DNA end favors TRBJ2-1, so the J call may be wrong. The CDR3 is 17 residues long. The CDR3 DNA follows: TGTGCCAGCAGTTATCGACAGGGGAGGTTGTTTCAAGAGACCCAGTTCTTC. Its translation is CASSYRQGRLFQETQFF.

Turning to this clonotype: This may come from a read error, since a much larger clone is one base off. A read error is likely, as this CDR3 ends without the conserved phenylalanine or tryptophan. V is TRBV29-1 and J is TRBJ2-3, with 7 bases matching TRBD1. The ends lost 8 bases at V and 2 bases at J; junction bases unmatched: 10. From germline, CDR1 is SQVTM and CDR2 ANQGSEA. The CDR3 runs 14 residues. CDR3 nucleotide sequence: TGCAGCTCTTACAGGGGCCGGAACACAGATACGCAGTATTCT. Protein: CSSYRGRNTDTQYS.

The J gene is TRBJ2-2, the V gene TRBV12-3 or TRBV12-4; D call uncertain. Trimming removed 6 bases at V and 7 bases at J, with 9 bases between. The CDR3 loop spans 12 amino acids. The CDR3 protein is CASSRRDGELFF. The CDR3 nucleotides are TGTGCCAGCAGCCGAAGGGACGGGGAGCTGTTTTTT.

The rearrangement links TRBV12-3 or TRBV12-4 to TRBJ2-7; a weak D match, TRBD1 (6 bases). This CDR3 contains 13 residues. Trimming cost V 3 bases and J 6 bases, with 12 bases left between them. This CDR3 reads CASSFVQGLEQYF. CDR3 coding DNA: TGTGCCAGCAGTTTCGTTCAGGGGCTCGAGCAGTACTTC.

J is TRBJ2-7 and V is TRBV24-1; no definite D call. Per the germline V gene, CDR1 is KGHDR and CDR2 is SFDVKD. The CDR3 extends over 13 amino acids. The germline V and J ends were trimmed by 4 bases and 0 bases, with 6 bases remaining between them. This chain's CDR3 is CATSDPSSYEQYF. The CDR3, as DNA: TGTGCCACCAGTGACCCGAGCTCCTACGAGCAGTACTTC.

As to this clonotype: Just one base apart from a much larger clone, this may be a read error. The chain recombines TRBV7-2 with TRBJ2-5, with a tentative D call TRBD1 (6 bases). The length of the CDR3 is 15 residues. Germline-derived CDR1 and CDR2 are SGHTA and FQGNSA. Here the CDR3 DNA reads TGTGCCAGCAGCACCCAATGGGGGCCGAAAGAGACCCGGTACTTC. Translated: CASSTQWGPKETRYF.

This clonotype was seen only a few times. The genes are TRBV5-1 and TRBJ2-6, with D hard to call. Deletions cut 5 bases from V and 0 bases from J, with 9 bases between. This CDR3 comprises 15 residues. CDR1 is SGHRS, CDR2 YFSETQ, per germline. DNA of the CDR3: TGCGCCAGCAGTCCCATTCCCTCTGGGGCCAACGTCCTGACTTTC. Protein: CASSPIPSGANVLTF.

The chain uses TRBV20-1 and TRBJ2-3, with 14 bases matching TRBD2. Germline CDR1 DFQATT, CDR2 SNEGSKA (reference sequence). V dropped 3 bases and J dropped 4; count of bases not matched to a gene: 6. The CDR3 length is 16 residues. CDR3 DNA sequence: TGCAGTGCTAGGCGACTAGCGGGGGGGCCCCCAGATACGCAGTATTTT. Its protein product is CSARRLAGGPPDTQYF.

The chain carries TRBV20-1 and TRBJ2-7; 11 bases align to TRBD2. Germline-derived CDR1 and CDR2 are DFQATT and SNEGSKA (reference sequence). J was trimmed by 1 base and V by 2 bases; bases with no gene match: 4. The CDR3 is 15 residues long. CDR3 nucleotide sequence: TGCAGTGCTAGACTTAGCGGGGGGGCTTCCTACGAGCAGTACTTC. This codes for CSARLSGGASYEQYF.

Only a few counts were recorded for this clonotype. The chain couples TRBV20-1 to TRBJ1-2; weak D call: TRBD1 (6 bases). Germline-derived CDR1 and CDR2 are DFQATT and SNEGSKA (reference sequence). This CDR3 has 15 residues. The V end was cut by 6 bases, the J end by 4 bases, with 21 bases between. In DNA form, the CDR3 reads TGCAGTGCCCCACAGAATTCACAGGGTCGCTATGGCTACACCTTC. This translates into CSAPQNSQGRYGYTF.

The chain joins TRBV7-9 to TRBJ2-1, with 9 bases that match TRBD1. The germline gives CDR1 SEHNR, CDR2 FQNEAQ (reference sequence). With V trimmed by 4 bases and J by 7 bases, 11 bases remained unmatched. The CDR3 is 16 residues long. The CDR3 is CASSSNPGQGPNEQFF. In DNA form, the CDR3 reads TGTGCCAGCAGCTCGAATCCGGGACAGGGCCCTAATGAGCAGTTCTTC.

The V gene is TRBV29-1, the J gene TRBJ1-1; D remains unclear. The CDR3 covers 16 residues. The V gene lost 4 bases and the J gene lost 0 bases, with 18 bases spanning the gap. CDR1 SQVTM and CDR2 ANQGSEA come from the germline V gene. The CDR3 loop is CSVGTRSDLMNTEAFF. CDR3 bases: TGCAGCGTTGGTACACGGTCCGATCTTATGAACACTGAAGCTTTCTTT.

The genes are TRBV28 and TRBJ2-7, with 7 positions matching TRBD1. The CDR3 extends over 16 amino acids. The germline gives CDR1 MDHEN, CDR2 SYDVKM. The junction had 10 bases not matched to a gene; V was cut back by 5 bases and J by 0 bases. The CDR3 protein is CASSPGTDNYSYEQYF. The CDR3 region has the DNA TGTGCCAGCAGTCCTGGGACAGATAATTACTCCTACGAGCAGTACTTC.

The V and J genes are TRBV10-3 and TRBJ1-3; D may be TRBD1 (6 bases). This CDR3 spans 15 amino acids. CDR1 ENHRY and CDR2 SYGVKD come from the germline V gene. With 3 bases removed from V and 2 bases from J, the gap between germline ends came to 11 bases. The CDR3 here is CAISDTGKAGNTIYF. CDR3 nucleotide sequence: TGTGCCATCAGTGACACAGGGAAAGCTGGAAACACCATATATTTT.

This sequence joins TRBV5-1 and TRBJ2-5; D is possibly TRBD1 or TRBD2 (5 bases each). Trimming removed 0 bases at V and 11 bases at J, with 23 bases between. Germline values: CDR1 SGHRS, CDR2 YFSETQ. CDR3 length equals 16 residues. The CDR3 DNA sequence: TGCGCCAGCAGCTTGGTGGGCATGGCAGGGAGCAATGAGCAGTACTTC. Its translation is CASSLVGMAGSNEQYF.

This clonotype was seen ten or more times. The chain is built from TRBV28 and TRBJ1-4; 11 bases fit TRBD1. This CDR3 has 17 residues. The V segment lost 4 bases and the J segment 6 bases; nucleotides outside the gene matches: 10. CDR1 MDHEN and CDR2 SYDVKM come from the germline V gene. In nucleotides, the CDR3 is TGTGCCAGCAGTTGGGGACAGGGGGACAGTCCGGATGAAAAACTGTTTTTT. Translating it yields CASSWGQGDSPDEKLFF.

This clonotype was found a few times. This rearrangement joins TRBV20-1 to TRBJ2-3; D remains ambiguous. The V end was cut by 0 bases, the J end by 12 bases, with 16 bases between. Germline CDR1 reads DFQATT; CDR2 reads SNEGSKA (reference sequence). The CDR3 runs to 13 residues. The CDR3 here is CSARDVTRPYQYF. CDR3 coding DNA: TGCAGTGCTAGAGATGTGACCCGCCCCTACCAGTATTTT.

This clonotype was seen only a few times. V usage is TRBV6-5 and J usage is TRBJ2-1, with D maybe TRBD2 (6 bases). The CDR3 sequence is 16 residues long. Germline loops: CDR1 MNHEY, CDR2 SVGAGI. Trimming shortened V by 0 bases and J by 6 bases, and 15 bases separated the two germline ends. CDR3 region: CASSYSTSSVPNEQFF. The CDR3 DNA reads as TGTGCCAGCAGTTACTCCACTAGCTCGGTCCCCAATGAGCAGTTCTTC.

A few counts support this clonotype. The genes are TRBV29-1 and TRBJ1-2, with unresolved D. The CDR3 consists of 10 residues. Looked up from germline, CDR1 is SQVTM and CDR2 is ANQGSEA. Trimming stripped 5 bases from V and 4 bases from J, with 5 bases between. The CDR3 reads CSVTRYGYTF. Written as DNA, the CDR3 is TGCAGCGTTACCCGCTATGGCTACACCTTC. The full variable domain, its missing parts supplied by reference TRBV29-1 and TRBJ1-2, is SAVISQKPSRDICQRGTSLTIQCQVDSQVTMMFWYRQQPGQSLTLIATANQGSEATYESGFVIDKFPISRPNLTFSTLTVSNMSPEDSSIYLCSVTRYGYTFGSGTRLTVV.

The V gene is TRBV12-3 or TRBV12-4, the J gene TRBJ1-1; D may be TRBD1 (6 bases). The length of the CDR3 is 13 residues. The V end was cut by 5 bases, the J end by 7 bases, with 14 bases between. CDR3 loop: CASSRQAGLEAFF. Here the CDR3 DNA reads TGTGCCAGCAGTCGACAGGCTGGCCTTGAAGCTTTCTTT.

CDR3 sequence: CASSPELAGDEQFF. DNA for the CDR3: TGTGCCAGCAGTCCAGAATTGGCGGGAGATGAGCAGTTCTTC. This chain links TRBV12-3 or TRBV12-4 with TRBJ2-1; 7 nucleotides match TRBD2. Unmatched junction bases numbered 9, after V lost 5 bases and J lost 8 bases. The length of the CDR3 is 14 residues.

This clonotype has a handful of counts. J is TRBJ1-2 and V is TRBV9; D gene unclear. CDR1 SGDLS and CDR2 YYNGEE come from the germline V gene. CDR3 size: 12 residues. Trimming took 0 bases from V and 5 from J, leaving 5 bases between them. The CDR3 DNA reads TGTGCCAGCAGCGTAGTGGGGTATGGCTACACCTTC. This sequence encodes CASSVVGYGYTF.

This clonotype was counted ten times or more. The V gene is TRBV7-2, the J gene TRBJ2-3; D unresolved. V lost 2 bases and J lost 3, with 12 bases in between. The germline V gene encodes CDR1 SGHTA and CDR2 FQGNSA. This CDR3 comprises 15 residues. The CDR3 nucleotides read TGTGCCAGCAGCTTACCCCCCAGGATGACAGATACGCAGTATTTT. Translation gives CASSLPPRMTDTQYF.